A selection of T cell receptor beta chains follows, all from one sample in a study of cytomegalovirus exposure and HLA in healthy donors. Profiled with immunoSEQ multiplex PCR; TCRdb holds only in-frame clones, not every one. The profile covers 150,000 to 200,000 clones, with approximately 88% appearing a single time and 0.95% to 1.5% taken by the ten largest. Sequenced sample: PBMCs. These receptors were taken from a boy aged 2 to 10 in good health and CMV-seronegative. CDR3s include the opening cysteine and the closing phenylalanine or tryptophan. The D gene is left open where the match is weak. Not all rows give a size; the values are once, few, many and, for expanded clones, a class.

J | V | D | size | DNA | CDR3
TRBJ2-7 | TRBV7-6 | - | - | TGTGCCAGCAGCTTAGGGAACCACGGGAGCTCCTACGAGCAGTACTTC | CASSLGNHGSSYEQYF
TRBJ2-5 | TRBV5-5 | TRBD1 | - | TGTGCCAGCAGCCTTGGGGTACCCGGGACAGGGGAAGAGACCCAGTACTTC | CASSLGVPGTGEETQYF
TRBJ1-4 | TRBV28 | TRBD1 | - | TGTGCCAGCAGTACCTTCACAGGGGGAATTAGGGAAAAACTGTTTTTT | CASSTFTGGIREKLFF
TRBJ2-3 | TRBV18 | TRBD1 | - | TGTGCCAGCTCCACAGGGGGCACAGATACGCAGTATTTT | CASSTGGTDTQYF
TRBJ1-6 | TRBV4-2 | - | - | TGTGCCAGCAGCCAACTAGGGGACAACAATTCACCCCTCCACTTT | CASSQLGDNNSPLHF
TRBJ2-1 | TRBV13 | - | - | TGTGCCAGCAGCTCCCGGACAGAAACCTACAATGAGCAGTTCTTC | CASSSRTETYNEQFF
TRBJ1-5 | TRBV19 | - | - | TGTGCCAGTAGTAATGGAGAGCCCCAGCATTTT | CASSNGEPQHF
TRBJ2-5 | TRBV5-6 | - | - | TGTGCCAGCAGCTCTCAGGGAGGGGGGCAAGAGACCCAGTACTTC | CASSSQGGGQETQYF
TRBJ2-3 | TRBV30 | - | - | TGTGCCTGGAGTGATACAGGGGATGAACTAGCCACAGATACGCAGTATTTT | CAWSDTGDELATDTQYF
TRBJ1-2 | TRBV6-5 | TRBD1 | - | TGTGCCAGCAGTGGGGGACAGGGGGTTTATGGCTACACCTTC | CASSGGQGVYGYTF
TRBJ2-1 | TRBV6-5 | TRBD2 | - | TGTGCCAGCAGGCGGACTAGCGGGAGCCATGAGCAGTTCTTC | CASRRTSGSHEQFF
TRBJ1-3 | TRBV6-1 | - | - | TGTGCCAGCAGTGAGACAGCTAACTCTGGAAACACCATATATTTT | CASSETANSGNTIYF
TRBJ2-1 | TRBV27 | - | - | TGTGCCAGCAGTGCCTTCAGGGGCTACCGCTCCTACAATGAGCAGTTCTTC | CASSAFRGYRSYNEQFF
TRBJ1-2 | TRBV6-6 | - | - | TGTGCCAGCAGTCAGGGGACGGCTAACTATGGCTACACCTTC | CASSQGTANYGYTF
TRBJ2-1 | TRBV30 | - | - | TGTGCCTGGAGTGTAGGTAGCGCCAGATTCAATGAGCAGTTCTTC | CAWSVGSARFNEQFF
TRBJ2-7 | TRBV2 | TRBD2 | - | TGTGCCAGCAGTGAGACTAGCGGGAGGAGGGAGCAGTACTTC | CASSETSGRREQYF
TRBJ2-4 | TRBV13 | - | - | TGTGCCAGCAGCGGGACCGGGGACACCTATTCAAACATTCAGTACTTC | CASSGTGDTYSNIQYF
TRBJ2-1 | TRBV4-1 | TRBD1 | - | TGCGCCAGCAGCACCCGGGACAGCTCCTACAATGAGCAGTTCTTC | CASSTRDSSYNEQFF
TRBJ2-5 | TRBV2 | TRBD2 | - | TGTGCCAGTAGAACGGGGGGAGAGACCCAGTACTTC | CASRTGGETQYF
TRBJ2-5 | TRBV25-1 | - | once | TGTGCCAGCAGTGATCGTATGGAGACCCAGTACTTC | CASSDRMETQYF